This passage covers 12 T cell receptor beta chains from one sample sequenced in a study of glioma-infiltrating T cells after dendritic cell vaccination. This table comes from immunoSEQ multiplex PCR, and its TCRdb copy is limited to in-frame clones, with some not included. The sample comprises 85,000 to 100,000 clones, about 85% of which are singletons, and 5.4% rests with the top ten. The time point is: after dendritic cell vaccination, including at tumor progression/relapse. The specimen was blood, collected after dendritic cell vaccination. The receptors come from a human donor with glioblastoma.

This clone was detected only once. The genes are TRBV11-2 and TRBJ2-1; 8 bases match TRBD2. There are 19 residues in the CDR3. The trim removed 4 bases at V and 0 bases at J, leaving 14 bases unmatched. Germline V gene lookup returns CDR1 SGHAT and CDR2 FQNNGV. CDR3 loop: CASSYTLAGGPSSYNEQFF. CDR3 nucleotide sequence: TGTGCCAGCAGCTACACACTCGCGGGAGGTCCCAGCTCCTACAATGAGCAGTTCTTC.

V and J are TRBV10-1 and TRBJ2-3; TRBD2 aligns across 9 bases. The CDR3 is made up of 14 amino acids. V lost 0 bases and J lost 10; bases outside the gene matches: 5. Germline-derived CDR1 and CDR2 are WNHNN and SYGVQD (reference sequence). The CDR3 sequence: CASSESLASGAQYF. Here the CDR3 DNA reads TGCGCCAGCAGTGAGTCTTTGGCTAGCGGGGCGCAGTATTTT.

The chain combines TRBV9 with TRBJ2-6; D may be TRBD2 (5 bases). The germline V gene encodes CDR1 SGDLS and CDR2 YYNGEE. The length of the CDR3 is 18 residues. V was pared by 4 bases and J by 0 bases, with 17 bases between. The CDR3 nucleotides are TGTGCCAGCAGCCCAAGAGCGGTTCCCCTCTCTGGGGCCAACGTCCTGACTTTC. Translation: CASSPRAVPLSGANVLTF.

This clone has more than one count but fewer than ten. The chain carries TRBV7-9 and TRBJ1-2; D is uncertain. The CDR3 has 14 amino acids. Germline V gives CDR1 SEHNR, CDR2 FQNEAQ (reference sequence). Trimming left V 5 bases short and J 4 bases short, with 14 bases between. The CDR3 nucleotides are TGTGCCAGCAGCCCCTCGGAGCTAGTCTATGGCTACACCTTC. Amino acids: CASSPSELVYGYTF.

The J gene is TRBJ1-2, the V gene TRBV7-6; 12 bases map to TRBD1. The CDR3 spans 15 residues. Germline V gives CDR1 SGHVS, CDR2 FNYEAQ. J gave up 4 bases and V 5 bases, and 5 bases lay outside the gene matches. The CDR3: CASSGDRGRGYGYTF. The CDR3 DNA sequence: TGTGCCAGCAGCGGGGACAGGGGGCGCGGCTATGGCTACACCTTC.

This sequence joins TRBV7-6 and TRBJ2-7, with TRBD2 matching 13 bases. The trim removed 4 bases at V and 3 bases at J, leaving 3 bases unmatched. CDR3 size: 15 residues. The germline gives CDR1 SGHVS, CDR2 FNYEAQ. This CDR3 is CASSSGTSGVYEQYF. The CDR3 DNA follows: TGTGCCAGCAGCTCAGGGACTAGCGGGGTCTACGAGCAGTACTTC.

The CDR3 DNA reads as TGTGCCAGCAGAACTCTCGGACTAGCGGGAGTAAACGAGCAGTACTTC. Translation: CASRTLGLAGVNEQYF. The chain couples TRBV27 to TRBJ2-7; 13 bases are a match to TRBD2. This CDR3 has 16 amino acids. Germline trimming cut 6 bases from V and 5 bases from J; bases unmatched to any gene: 10. Germline V CDR1 and CDR2: MNHEY, SMNVEV (reference sequence).

This rearrangement joins TRBV5-1 to TRBJ1-2; D is perhaps TRBD1 (5 bases). CDR1 and CDR2 (germline): SGHRS, YFSETQ. V was trimmed by 6 bases and J by 5 bases, leaving 20 bases between them. This CDR3 is built from 15 residues. CDR3 nucleotide sequence: TGCGCCAGCACTCAGACAGCGAGTCAAACTTATGGCTACACCTTC. Protein: CASTQTASQTYGYTF.

This chain links TRBV5-6 with TRBJ2-7; TRBD2 aligns across 9 bases. This CDR3 comprises 15 residues. Trimming at V came to 0 bases and at J to 3 bases, leaving 4 bases not matched to a gene. Germline CDR1 is SGHDT and CDR2 is YYEEEE. The CDR3 DNA reads as TGTGCCAGCAGCTTGGGACTAGCGGAGGTCTACGAGCAGTACTTC. Its translation is CASSLGLAEVYEQYF.

The J gene is TRBJ1-2, the V gene TRBV5-5; a possible D gene is TRBD1 (6 bases). The V end was cut by 6 bases, the J end by 6 bases, with 18 bases between. This CDR3 is 14 amino acids long. In germline, CDR1 is SGHKS, CDR2 YYEKEE (reference sequence). The CDR3 region has the DNA TGTGCCAGCATTCAGGGGATACACCGAAATGGCTACACCTTC. It is translated as CASIQGIHRNGYTF.

This clone occurred once. The rearrangement links TRBV13 to TRBJ2-3; 12 bases align to TRBD2. V lost 1 base, J lost 6 bases, and 8 bases stayed unmatched. The germline gives CDR1 PRHDT, CDR2 FYEKMQ (reference sequence). The CDR3 runs 17 residues. The CDR3 coding sequence is TGTGCCAGCAGCTTAGAACTAGCGGGAGGACCTGTGGATACGCAGTATTTT. Translation gives CASSLELAGGPVDTQYF.

V usage is TRBV2 and J usage is TRBJ2-1, with TRBD2 matching 10 bases. From germline, CDR1 is SNHLY and CDR2 FYNNEI. This CDR3 has 14 amino acids. Losses at the gene ends were 7 bases for V and 4 bases for J; bases not matched to a gene: 4. In DNA, the CDR3 is TGTGCCAGCATAGAAGCGGGGGGGTACAATGAGCAGTTCTTC. It is translated as CASIEAGGYNEQFF. Variable domain in full (rest from reference TRBV2 and TRBJ2-1): EPEVTQTPSHQVTQMGQEVILRCVPISNHLYFYWYRQILGQKVEFLVSFYNNEISEKSEIFDDQFSVERPDGSNFTLKIRSTKLEDSAMYFCASIEAGGYNEQFFGPGTRLTVL.